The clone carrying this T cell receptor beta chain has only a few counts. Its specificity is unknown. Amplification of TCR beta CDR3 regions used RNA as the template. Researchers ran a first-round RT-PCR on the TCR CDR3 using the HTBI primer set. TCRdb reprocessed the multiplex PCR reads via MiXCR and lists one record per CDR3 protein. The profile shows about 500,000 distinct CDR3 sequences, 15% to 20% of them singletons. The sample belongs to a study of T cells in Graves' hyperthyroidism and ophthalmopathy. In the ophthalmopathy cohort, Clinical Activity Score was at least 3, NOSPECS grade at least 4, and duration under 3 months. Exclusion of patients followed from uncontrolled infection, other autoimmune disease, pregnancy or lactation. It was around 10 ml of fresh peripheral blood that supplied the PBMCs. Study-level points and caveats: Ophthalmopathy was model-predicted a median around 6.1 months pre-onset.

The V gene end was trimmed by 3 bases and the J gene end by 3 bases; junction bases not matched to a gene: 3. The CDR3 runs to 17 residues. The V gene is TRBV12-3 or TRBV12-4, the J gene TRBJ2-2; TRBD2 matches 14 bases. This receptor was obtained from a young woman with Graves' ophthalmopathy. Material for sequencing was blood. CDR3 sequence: CASSFGLAGGHTGELFF. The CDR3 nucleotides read TGTGCCAGCAGTTTCGGACTAGCGGGAGGTCACACCGGGGAGCTGTTTTTT.